This is a list of T cell receptor beta chains from one sample in a study. MiXCR, applied by TCRdb to the 5' RACE reads, yields one record per CDR3 protein. The table has 50,000 to 65,000 distinct CDR3 sequences, around 28% seen once; the top ten hold 3% to 4%. The material sequenced was tumor-infiltrating memory CD4+ T cells sorted from the breast tumor. All receptors derive from a female donor with breast cancer. The CDR3 runs from the conserved cysteine through the conserved F or W. The D gene is left open where the match is weak. Expanded clones are given a class, and other clones once, few, many or no size at all.

abundance: many
d_gene: NA
len: 14
j_gene: TRBJ1-2
v_gene: TRBV6-2/TRBV6-3
CDR3nt: TGTGCCAGCAACTTGGGGGGTAGATCCTATGGCTACACCTTC
CDR3aa: CASNLGGRSYGYTF

abundance: NA
d_gene: NA
len: 13
j_gene: TRBJ1-1
v_gene: TRBV7-9
CDR3nt: TGTGCCAGCAGCACGGACGGTGGCACTGAAGCTTTCTTT
CDR3aa: CASSTDGGTEAFF

abundance: few
d_gene: NA
len: 13
j_gene: TRBJ2-7
v_gene: TRBV12-3/TRBV12-4
CDR3nt: TGTGCCAGCAGACCTTCGGATACCTACGAGCAGTACTTC
CDR3aa: CASRPSDTYEQYF

abundance: few
d_gene: NA
len: 14
j_gene: TRBJ2-6
v_gene: TRBV20-1
CDR3nt: TGCAGTGCTAGCGAGGGCGGGGGGGCCAACGTCCTGACTTTC
CDR3aa: CSASEGGGANVLTF

abundance: few
d_gene: NA
len: 15
j_gene: TRBJ1-6
v_gene: TRBV5-1
CDR3nt: TGCGCCAGCAACGAGGGGACTGTGAATAATTCACCCCTCCACTTT
CDR3aa: CASNEGTVNNSPLHF

abundance: NA
d_gene: NA
len: 13
j_gene: TRBJ2-5
v_gene: TRBV6-5
CDR3nt: TGTGCCAGCAAGTGGCAGGGACAAGAGACCCAGTACTTC
CDR3aa: CASKWQGQETQYF

abundance: NA
d_gene: NA
len: 14
j_gene: TRBJ1-6
v_gene: TRBV6-5
CDR3nt: TGTGCCAGCAGTTACTCTTTTGACGTTCCACCCCTCCACTTT
CDR3aa: CASSYSFDVPPLHF

abundance: NA
d_gene: NA
len: 16
j_gene: TRBJ2-1
v_gene: TRBV10-1
CDR3nt: TGCGCCAGCAGCGAATCACTAGCCCTGCGATTCGATGAGCAGTTCTTC
CDR3aa: CASSESLALRFDEQFF

abundance: NA
d_gene: TRBD2
len: 15
j_gene: TRBJ2-1
v_gene: TRBV7-2
CDR3nt: TGTGCCAGCAGCCGAGATAGCGGGAGAGCCAATGAGCAGTTCTTC
CDR3aa: CASSRDSGRANEQFF

abundance: NA
d_gene: TRBD1
len: 14
j_gene: TRBJ1-1
v_gene: TRBV5-1
CDR3nt: TGCGCCAGCGGCGGAGGGACAGGGAACACTGAAGCTTTCTTT
CDR3aa: CASGGGTGNTEAFF

abundance: NA
d_gene: NA
len: 13
j_gene: TRBJ2-1
v_gene: TRBV11-2
CDR3nt: TGTGCCAGCAGCTTAGGGACAGCTAATGAGCAGTTCTTC
CDR3aa: CASSLGTANEQFF

abundance: NA
d_gene: NA
len: 15
j_gene: TRBJ2-1
v_gene: TRBV20-1
CDR3nt: TGCAGTGCTACTCCGGCTGGAGTGCCCTACAATGAGCAGTTCTTC
CDR3aa: CSATPAGVPYNEQFF

abundance: NA
d_gene: NA
len: 14
j_gene: TRBJ1-3
v_gene: TRBV6-1
CDR3nt: TGTGCCAGCGGAGCAGGGGACTTCGGAAACACCATATATTTT
CDR3aa: CASGAGDFGNTIYF

abundance: many
d_gene: NA
len: 14
j_gene: TRBJ1-4
v_gene: TRBV20-1
CDR3nt: TGCAGTGCTCGGTCTGTTTCCTCTAATGAAAAACTGTTTTTT
CDR3aa: CSARSVSSNEKLFF

abundance: once
d_gene: NA
len: 12
j_gene: TRBJ2-7
v_gene: TRBV24-1
CDR3nt: TGTGCCACCAGTGACCGAAATTACGAGCAGTACTTC
CDR3aa: CATSDRNYEQYF

abundance: few
d_gene: NA
len: 14
j_gene: TRBJ2-3
v_gene: TRBV10-3
CDR3nt: TGTGCCATCAGTGACGGGGGGCCCCGAGCGGCGCAGTATTTT
CDR3aa: CAISDGGPRAAQYF

abundance: NA
d_gene: NA
len: 12
j_gene: TRBJ2-5
v_gene: TRBV24-1
CDR3nt: TGTGCCACCAGTGGGACCCTCGGGACCCAGTACTTC
CDR3aa: CATSGTLGTQYF

abundance: few
d_gene: TRBD1
len: 13
j_gene: TRBJ1-2
v_gene: TRBV7-8
CDR3nt: TGTGCCAGCAGCTGGGACAGGGCTTCTGGCTACACCTTC
CDR3aa: CASSWDRASGYTF

abundance: NA
d_gene: TRBD2
len: 15
j_gene: TRBJ2-5
v_gene: TRBV7-2
CDR3nt: TGTGCCAGCAGCTTAAGCGGGGGGGCCCAAGAGACCCAGTACTTC
CDR3aa: CASSLSGGAQETQYF

abundance: NA
d_gene: TRBD1
len: 15
j_gene: TRBJ2-3
v_gene: TRBV5-1
CDR3nt: TGCGCCAGCAGACCTGGGGACAGCTACACAGATACGCAGTATTTT
CDR3aa: CASRPGDSYTDTQYF

abundance: NA
d_gene: TRBD2
len: 16
j_gene: TRBJ2-1
v_gene: TRBV5-1
CDR3nt: TGCGCCAGCAGCTTGCTAAGCGGGGGGGCTTTGTCTGAGCAGTTCTTC
CDR3aa: CASSLLSGGALSEQFF

abundance: few
d_gene: NA
len: 12
j_gene: TRBJ1-1
v_gene: TRBV28
CDR3nt: TGTGCCATCCGCGAAAGGAACACTGAAGCTTTCTTT
CDR3aa: CAIRERNTEAFF

abundance: NA
d_gene: TRBD2
len: 16
j_gene: TRBJ2-1
v_gene: TRBV7-9
CDR3nt: TGTGCCAGCAGCCAGGTCACGGGACTAGTCTCAAATGAGCAGTTCTTC
CDR3aa: CASSQVTGLVSNEQFF

abundance: few
d_gene: TRBD1
len: 16
j_gene: TRBJ1-1
v_gene: TRBV12-3/TRBV12-4
CDR3nt: TGTGCCAGCAGTTCAGGACAGGGGTTCCCGAACACTGAAGCTTTCTTT
CDR3aa: CASSSGQGFPNTEAFF

abundance: NA
d_gene: TRBD1
len: 12
j_gene: TRBJ2-1
v_gene: TRBV7-2
CDR3nt: TGTGCCAGCAGCTTCTACCGGGACAGGTCCCTCTTC
CDR3aa: CASSFYRDRSLF

abundance: few
d_gene: NA
len: 13
j_gene: TRBJ2-6
v_gene: TRBV7-3
CDR3nt: TGTGCCAGCGCCGAGGCCGGGGCCAACGTCCTGACTTTC
CDR3aa: CASAEAGANVLTF

abundance: few
d_gene: NA
len: 14
j_gene: TRBJ1-1
v_gene: TRBV5-1
CDR3nt: TGCGCCAGCAGCTTGTTCCAGTTGAACACTGAAGCTTTCTTT
CDR3aa: CASSLFQLNTEAFF

abundance: NA
d_gene: TRBD1
len: 14
j_gene: TRBJ2-5
v_gene: TRBV20-1
CDR3nt: TGCAGCACCCCCGGGACAGGGATTAGAGAGACCCAGTACTTC
CDR3aa: CSTPGTGIRETQYF

abundance: few
d_gene: NA
len: 14
j_gene: TRBJ1-5
v_gene: TRBV4-3
CDR3nt: TGCGCCAGCAGCCAGGGGGGGAGAAATCAGCCCCAGCATTTT
CDR3aa: CASSQGGRNQPQHF

abundance: many
d_gene: NA
len: 16
j_gene: TRBJ1-5
v_gene: TRBV20-1
CDR3nt: TGCAGTGCTTCCCGATCCGGAATTCATAGCAATCAGCCCCAGCATTTT
CDR3aa: CSASRSGIHSNQPQHF

abundance: NA
d_gene: TRBD1
len: 13
j_gene: TRBJ2-5
v_gene: TRBV7-6
CDR3nt: TGTGCCAGCAGCTTTGACAGGGGGGAGACCCAGTACTTC
CDR3aa: CASSFDRGETQYF

abundance: many
d_gene: NA
len: 16
j_gene: TRBJ1-6
v_gene: TRBV6-2/TRBV6-3
CDR3nt: TGTGCCAGCAGTTACTTTGGATGGAGATGGAATTCACCCCTCCACTTT
CDR3aa: CASSYFGWRWNSPLHF

abundance: NA
d_gene: NA
len: 15
j_gene: TRBJ2-1
v_gene: TRBV7-8
CDR3nt: TGTGCCAGCAGCTCCCCTGCGGTTTCCTACAATGAGCAGTTCTTC
CDR3aa: CASSSPAVSYNEQFF

abundance: NA
d_gene: NA
len: 14
j_gene: TRBJ1-2
v_gene: TRBV5-1
CDR3nt: TGCGCCAGCGGCTTGGATGAAGGGCTAATTGGCTACACCTTC
CDR3aa: CASGLDEGLIGYTF

abundance: NA
d_gene: NA
len: 15
j_gene: TRBJ1-5
v_gene: TRBV5-1
CDR3nt: TGCGCCAGCAGCTCCACCGGGGCCCCCGAGCAGCCCCAGCATTTT
CDR3aa: CASSSTGAPEQPQHF

abundance: NA
d_gene: NA
len: 12
j_gene: TRBJ1-5
v_gene: TRBV6-2/TRBV6-3
CDR3nt: TGTGCCAGCAAGGAGGCCAATCAGCCCCAGCATTTT
CDR3aa: CASKEANQPQHF

abundance: NA
d_gene: NA
len: 14
j_gene: TRBJ1-5
v_gene: TRBV4-3
CDR3nt: TGCGCCAGCAGCCAAGAAGCAGGCAATCAGCCCCAGCATTTT
CDR3aa: CASSQEAGNQPQHF

abundance: NA
d_gene: NA
len: 15
j_gene: TRBJ2-3
v_gene: TRBV28
CDR3nt: TGTGCCAGCAGACCCCCATCTGCTAGGGCAGATACGCAGTATTTT
CDR3aa: CASRPPSARADTQYF

abundance: NA
d_gene: NA
len: 13
j_gene: TRBJ1-2
v_gene: TRBV7-2
CDR3nt: TGTGCCAGCAGCTCCCGGGACGGAGATGGCTACACCTTC
CDR3aa: CASSSRDGDGYTF

abundance: few
d_gene: NA
len: 14
j_gene: TRBJ1-1
v_gene: TRBV6-1
CDR3nt: TGTGCCAGCAGTTATGGAGTATTGAACACTGAAGCTTTCTTT
CDR3aa: CASSYGVLNTEAFF

abundance: few
d_gene: NA
len: 17
j_gene: TRBJ2-5
v_gene: TRBV7-2
CDR3nt: TGTGCCAGCAGCCCTGGGCGGGCCGGGATGGTTCGAGAGACCCAGTACTTC
CDR3aa: CASSPGRAGMVRETQYF

abundance: NA
d_gene: NA
len: 15
j_gene: TRBJ2-3
v_gene: TRBV7-2
CDR3nt: TGTGCCAGCAGCTTGGGACTCCAAACGACAGATACGCAGTATTTT
CDR3aa: CASSLGLQTTDTQYF

abundance: NA
d_gene: NA
len: 14
j_gene: TRBJ1-3
v_gene: TRBV29-1
CDR3nt: TGCAGCGTTTCAGGGGATCAGAGTGGAAACACCATATATTTT
CDR3aa: CSVSGDQSGNTIYF

abundance: medium-sized
d_gene: NA
len: 13
j_gene: TRBJ2-1
v_gene: TRBV4-3
CDR3nt: TGCGCCAGCAGCCAAGACATTTGGAATGAGCAGTTCTTC
CDR3aa: CASSQDIWNEQFF

abundance: few
d_gene: NA
len: 14
j_gene: TRBJ2-7
v_gene: TRBV12-3/TRBV12-4
CDR3nt: TGTGCCAGCAGTTTAGCGGACACCTCCTACGAGCAGTACTTC
CDR3aa: CASSLADTSYEQYF

abundance: few
d_gene: NA
len: 14
j_gene: TRBJ1-1
v_gene: TRBV20-1
CDR3nt: TGCAGTGCTAGAAAGGGATCCATGAACACTGAAGCTTTCTTT
CDR3aa: CSARKGSMNTEAFF

abundance: NA
d_gene: NA
len: 16
j_gene: TRBJ2-2
v_gene: TRBV18
CDR3nt: TGTGCCAGCTCACCACAGGGCACAGGTCCGTCCGGGGAGCTGTTTTTT
CDR3aa: CASSPQGTGPSGELFF

abundance: few
d_gene: NA
len: 13
j_gene: TRBJ2-5
v_gene: TRBV20-1
CDR3nt: TGCAGTGCTAGAAGGTGGCTGGGGGAGACCCAGTACTTC
CDR3aa: CSARRWLGETQYF

abundance: few
d_gene: TRBD1
len: 17
j_gene: TRBJ2-1
v_gene: TRBV7-9
CDR3nt: TGTGCCAGCAGCCCCCGTGGGGGACAGGGGAAAGGGAATGAGCAGTTCTTC
CDR3aa: CASSPRGGQGKGNEQFF

abundance: NA
d_gene: NA
len: 15
j_gene: TRBJ1-1
v_gene: TRBV6-5
CDR3nt: TGTGCCAGCAGCCGTTGGGGATTAACGAACACTGAAGCTTTCTTT
CDR3aa: CASSRWGLTNTEAFF

abundance: few
d_gene: TRBD1
len: 14
j_gene: TRBJ2-3
v_gene: TRBV5-1
CDR3nt: TGCGCCAGCAGCTTACTACAGGGGAGAGATACGCAGTATTTT
CDR3aa: CASSLLQGRDTQYF

abundance: few
d_gene: NA
len: 13
j_gene: TRBJ2-7
v_gene: TRBV7-9
CDR3nt: TGTGCCAGCAGCGGATACAGCTCCTACGAGCAGTACTTC
CDR3aa: CASSGYSSYEQYF

abundance: NA
d_gene: NA
len: 13
j_gene: TRBJ1-2
v_gene: TRBV9
CDR3nt: TGTGCCAGTGGCGACAGTCTGACTATGAGCTACACCTTC
CDR3aa: CASGDSLTMSYTF

abundance: NA
d_gene: NA
len: 13
j_gene: TRBJ1-4
v_gene: TRBV20-1
CDR3nt: TGCAGTGCTCCCACCTCTTTGGGCGAAAGACTGTTTTTT
CDR3aa: CSAPTSLGERLFF

abundance: NA
d_gene: TRBD1
len: 19
j_gene: TRBJ2-6
v_gene: TRBV7-2
CDR3nt: TGTGCCAGCAGCTCTAGGCCGGGACAGGGAAGGCTGGGGGCCAACGTCCTGACTTTC
CDR3aa: CASSSRPGQGRLGANVLTF

abundance: NA
d_gene: TRBD2
len: 18
j_gene: TRBJ2-3
v_gene: TRBV4-3
CDR3nt: TGCGCCAGCAGCCAAGTCGGACTAGCGGGGGGCGAAGGAGATACGCAGTATTTT
CDR3aa: CASSQVGLAGGEGDTQYF

abundance: few
d_gene: NA
len: 13
j_gene: TRBJ2-3
v_gene: TRBV15
CDR3nt: TGTGCCACCAGCAGAGATCAAGAAGATACGCAGTATTTT
CDR3aa: CATSRDQEDTQYF

abundance: few
d_gene: TRBD1
len: 14
j_gene: TRBJ2-3
v_gene: TRBV7-3
CDR3nt: TGTGCCAGCAGCTTAGGACAGGACTCAGATACGCAGTATTTT
CDR3aa: CASSLGQDSDTQYF